This T cell receptor (beta chain) came from a study of CD8 T cells in Susac syndrome. Random hexamers served to reverse transcribe about 0.5 to 1 ug RNA. From the immunoSEQ multiplex PCR reads, TCRdb called clonotypes with MiXCR, one entry per CDR3 protein. The sample records fewer than 200,000 distinct CDR3 sequences, approximately 95% being singletons. CDR1 and CDR2 (germline): SNHLY, FYNNEI. This CDR3 has 13 amino acids. The ends were cut back, 4 bases at V and 3 bases at J, with 7 bases in the middle. The sequenced sample consisted of CD8+ T cells from PBMCs. This TCR came from a human donor with multiple sclerosis. V and J are TRBV2 and TRBJ1-5, with D uncertain. The DNA for the CDR3 is TGTGCCAGCAGTGGGACTGCCAATCAGCCCCAGCATTTT. The encoded protein is CASSGTANQPQHF.